These T cell receptor beta chains were read from a single sample in a study of control samples from healthy donors and cancer patients. Data came from immunoSEQ multiplex PCR; TCRdb stores just in-frame clones and leaves some out. The sample contains around 70,000 clones, less than 95% of which appear only once. The sequenced sample was blood. The receptors shown here come from a young woman in good health. CDR3s include the opening cysteine and the closing phenylalanine or tryptophan. The D gene is left open where the match is weak. For some rows the clone size is stated as once, few or many, or as a class when expanded; others skip it.

TRBD2,TRBJ2-1,.,TRBV9,TGTGCCAGCAGCGAGAGAGAACTAGCGGGGGGACGGCTTGAGCAGTTCTTC,CASSERELAGGRLEQFF
.,TRBJ1-1,.,TRBV2,TGTGCCAGCAGCGCCCTGGACCGGAGGGCTTTCTTT,CASSALDRRAFF
.,TRBJ1-2,.,TRBV7-9,TGTGCCAGCAGCTTAGGGATAACAGGGCCCGACTATGGCTACACCTTC,CASSLGITGPDYGYTF
.,TRBJ1-2,once,TRBV5-5,TGTGCCAGCAGCTTGGCGTTCAGGGAAGGCGGCTACACCTTC,CASSLAFREGGYTF
TRBD2,TRBJ2-5,.,TRBV7-9,TGTGCCAGCAGCTCAGGACTAGCGGGGGGCCAAGAGACCCAGTACTTC,CASSSGLAGGQETQYF
TRBD1,TRBJ1-4,.,TRBV19,TGTGCCACCAGGGACAGGGCGGGGGGTAATGAAAAACTGTTTTTT,CATRDRAGGNEKLFF
TRBD2,TRBJ2-1,.,TRBV23-1,TGCGCCAGCAGTCAATCCGATACTAGCGGGGGGATCAGCTCCTACAATGAGCAGTTCTTC,CASSQSDTSGGISSYNEQFF
.,TRBJ1-5,.,TRBV12-3/TRBV12-4,TGTGCCAGCAGGACCGGCAATCAGCCCCAGCATTTT,CASRTGNQPQHF
.,TRBJ1-5,.,TRBV10-1,TGCGCCAGCAGTGATTCAGGGAGTCAGCCCCAGCATTTT,CASSDSGSQPQHF
.,TRBJ1-5,.,TRBV21-1,TGTGCCAGCAGCAAAGGTCCCGACAGTTTCCCGGGCAATCAGCCCCAGCATTTT,CASSKGPDSFPGNQPQHF
TRBD1,TRBJ2-3,.,TRBV6-2/TRBV6-3,TGTGCCAGCAGTTACTTCCGGGACAGGCAGTATTTT,CASSYFRDRQYF
.,TRBJ1-2,.,TRBV2,TGTGCCAGCAGTGAAATAAGGGCAGGGGCCCGAACACGGGGAGGCTACACCTTC,CASSEIRAGARTRGGYTF
.,TRBJ1-6,.,TRBV10-3,TGTGCCATCAGAGGACAGATAAATTCACCCCTCCACTTT,CAIRGQINSPLHF
.,TRBJ2-5,.,TRBV2,TGTGCCAGCTGGCCTCACCAACCGCCCGGGGGGCGAGAAGAGACCCAGTACTTC,CASWPHQPPGGREETQYF
.,TRBJ1-5,.,TRBV14,TGTGCCAGCAGCCTGGTGGGGGGCGATCAGCCCCAGCATTTT,CASSLVGGDQPQHF
TRBD1,TRBJ1-4,.,TRBV5-1,TGCGCCAGCACCAGGGGGCCCGATGAAAAACTGTTTTTT,CASTRGPDEKLFF
.,TRBJ1-5,.,TRBV19,TGTGCCACTACCGACAGATATAGCAATCAGCCCCAGCATTTT,CATTDRYSNQPQHF
.,TRBJ1-3,.,TRBV15,TGTGCCACCAGCAGAGATACAGGTGGAAACACCATATATTTT,CATSRDTGGNTIYF
.,TRBJ1-1,.,TRBV7-3,TGTGCCAGTTCCTCCCTCACAGGAACTGCTGAAGCTTTCTTT,CASSSLTGTAEAFF
.,TRBJ2-7,.,TRBV11-2,TGTGCCAGCAGCTTAGTACCCCGGGCAGACTACGAGCAGTACTTC,CASSLVPRADYEQYF
.,TRBJ2-2,.,TRBV7-9,TGTGCCAGCAGCTTAGTCGGGAGTTTGCTGTTTTTT,CASSLVGSLLFF
.,TRBJ2-1,.,TRBV5-1,TGCGCCAGCAGCTTGGGCAGCTCCTACAATGAGCAGTTCTTC,CASSLGSSYNEQFF
TRBD1,TRBJ1-1,.,TRBV6-5,TGTGCCAGCAGTTATCGACAGGGGGCTACGGAAGCTTTCTTT,CASSYRQGATEAFF
.,TRBJ1-2,.,TRBV6-2/TRBV6-3,TGTGCCAGCAGCGCCGGGATCCCCTATGGCTACACCTTC,CASSAGIPYGYTF
.,TRBJ2-2,.,TRBV5-4,TGTGCCAGCAGCAGGATATCGGGAAGGAACACCGGGGAGCTGTTTTTT,CASSRISGRNTGELFF
.,TRBJ2-5,.,TRBV5-1,TGCGCCAGCAGCTTGGGTAGGACAGGAGGGGAGACCCAGTACTTC,CASSLGRTGGETQYF
TRBD2,TRBJ2-1,.,TRBV5-4,TGTGCCAGCAGCACTAGCGGAAGCTCCTACAATGAGCAGTTCTTC,CASSTSGSSYNEQFF
.,TRBJ1-2,.,TRBV7-8,TGTGCCAGCAGCTTAGACGTTCTAAACTATGGCTACACCTTC,CASSLDVLNYGYTF
TRBD1,TRBJ1-4,.,TRBV7-6,TGTGCCAGCAGCTCCCAGGGACAGGGGGCTCATGAAAAACTGTTTTTT,CASSSQGQGAHEKLFF
.,TRBJ1-2,.,TRBV7-2,TGTGCCAGCAGCTTAGATCAGGGGCCGCGAAGCTATGGCTACACCTTC,CASSLDQGPRSYGYTF
.,TRBJ2-1,.,TRBV3-1/TRBV3-2,TGTGCCAGCAGCCAAGATAGCGGAGCGCCGCGTCGTGGGAATGAGCAGTTCTTC,CASSQDSGAPRRGNEQFF
.,TRBJ1-1,.,TRBV2,TGTGCCAGCAAGAGGGTTCCGGACACTGAAGCTTTCTTT,CASKRVPDTEAFF
.,TRBJ2-5,once,TRBV9,TGTGCCAGCAGCCGACGCCCAAGTACAGGAAAAGAGACCCAGTACTTC,CASSRRPSTGKETQYF
.,TRBJ2-4,.,TRBV5-4,TGTGCCAGCAGCTTGGGCGGAGAGGTGGCCAAAAACATTCAGTACTTC,CASSLGGEVAKNIQYF
.,TRBJ1-6,.,TRBV15,TGTGCCACCAGCAGAGACACGGATAATTCACCCCTCCACTTT,CATSRDTDNSPLHF
.,TRBJ1-2,.,TRBV6-5,TGTGCCAGCACGGGTATCTATGGCTACACCTTC,CASTGIYGYTF
.,TRBJ1-1,.,TRBV4-2,TGTGCCAGCAGCCGACCCGCTCGAAATGAAGCTTTCTTT,CASSRPARNEAFF
TRBD1,TRBJ1-5,.,TRBV5-1,TGCGCCAGCAGCCCACGGACAGGGAGTGATCAGCCCCAGCATTTT,CASSPRTGSDQPQHF
TRBD1,TRBJ1-2,.,TRBV29-1,TGCAGCGTTACTAAAGGGACAGGGGTTGGCTACACCTTC,CSVTKGTGVGYTF
TRBD2,TRBJ2-1,.,TRBV28,TGTGCCAGCAGTTTAGGACTAGCGGGGAGAGAGCAGTTCTTC,CASSLGLAGREQFF
TRBD2,TRBJ2-2,.,TRBV5-4,TGTGCCAGCAGCGCGGGACTAGCGGGGGGGGACACCGGGGAGCTGTTTTTT,CASSAGLAGGDTGELFF
.,TRBJ1-2,once,TRBV5-1,TGCGCCAGCAGCCCGGCCGGCAGGGACTATGGCTACACCTTC,CASSPAGRDYGYTF
.,TRBJ1-2,.,TRBV6-2/TRBV6-3,TGTGCCAGCAGTTACTCTGGACACCAAGGTGGTGGCTACACCTTC,CASSYSGHQGGGYTF
.,TRBJ1-6,.,TRBV3-1/TRBV3-2,TGTGCCAGCAGCCAAGTTCTGGGGGTGGATTCACCCCTCCACTTT,CASSQVLGVDSPLHF
.,TRBJ1-3,.,TRBV7-9,TGTGCCAGCAGCTTAAACAGCTACTCTGGAAACACCATATATTTT,CASSLNSYSGNTIYF
.,TRBJ1-1,.,TRBV5-1,TGCGCCAGCAGCTTAACGGCTCGCACTGAAGCTTTCTTT,CASSLTARTEAFF
.,TRBJ1-1,.,TRBV6-5,TGTGCCAGCATATCGGCCTTCTACACTGAAGCTTTCTTT,CASISAFYTEAFF
TRBD1,TRBJ1-5,.,TRBV6-5,TGTGCCAGTGCGACAGGGGACGATCAGCCCCAGCATTTT,CASATGDDQPQHF
.,TRBJ1-1,.,TRBV27,TGTGCCAGCAGTCTCTCAGCCTACACTGAAGCTTTCTTT,CASSLSAYTEAFF
.,TRBJ1-2,.,TRBV6-5,TGTGCCACCAGGCTGGACGGGAACTATGGCTACACCTTC,CATRLDGNYGYTF
TRBD1,TRBJ1-2,.,TRBV27,TGTGCCAGCAGTTTGGGACAGACGGGGTTTCGGTACACCTTC,CASSLGQTGFRYTF
TRBD1,TRBJ1-2,.,TRBV6-5,TGTGCCAGCAGTCGGACAGGGGGCAACTATGGCTACACCTTC,CASSRTGGNYGYTF
TRBD2,TRBJ2-5,.,TRBV3-1/TRBV3-2,TGTGCCAGCAGCCAGATCGGCGGGGGGGCCGGGGAGACCCAGTACTTC,CASSQIGGGAGETQYF
.,TRBJ1-1,.,TRBV5-4,TGTGCCAGCAGCTCCGGGGACACTGAAGCTTTCTTT,CASSSGDTEAFF
.,TRBJ1-6,once,TRBV5-1,TGCGCCAGCAGCTACAGCTATAATTCACCCCTCCACTTT,CASSYSYNSPLHF